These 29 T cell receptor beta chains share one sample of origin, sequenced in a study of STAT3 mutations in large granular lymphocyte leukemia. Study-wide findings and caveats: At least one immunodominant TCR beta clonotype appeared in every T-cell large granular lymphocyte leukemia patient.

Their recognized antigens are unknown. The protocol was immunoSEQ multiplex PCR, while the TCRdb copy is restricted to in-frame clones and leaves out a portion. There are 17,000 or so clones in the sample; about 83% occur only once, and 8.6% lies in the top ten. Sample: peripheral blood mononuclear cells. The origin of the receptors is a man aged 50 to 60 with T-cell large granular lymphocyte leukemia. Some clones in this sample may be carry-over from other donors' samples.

Here the CDR3 DNA reads TGTGCCAGCAGCGTCCGGGAAAGAGCCCACGAGCAGTACTTC. Its protein is CASSVRERAHEQYF. The chain couples TRBV9 to TRBJ2-7, with a weak D call TRBD2 (5 bases). Germline assignment: CDR1 SGDLS and CDR2 YYNGEE. This CDR3 contains 14 residues. Deletions cut 2 bases from V and 5 bases from J, with 14 bases between.

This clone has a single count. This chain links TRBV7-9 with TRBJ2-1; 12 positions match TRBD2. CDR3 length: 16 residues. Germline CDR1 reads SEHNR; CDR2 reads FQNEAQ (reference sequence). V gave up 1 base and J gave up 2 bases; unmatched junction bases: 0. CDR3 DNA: TGTGCCAGCAGCTTAGGGACTAGCGGGACCTACAATGAGCAGTTCTTC. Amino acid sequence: CASSLGTSGTYNEQFF. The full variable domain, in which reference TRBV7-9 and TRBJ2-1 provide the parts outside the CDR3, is DTGVSQNPRHKITKRGQNVTFRCDPISEHNRLYWYRQTLGQGPEFLTYFQNEAQLEKSRLLSDRFSAERPKGSFSTLEIQRTEQGDSAMYLCASSLGTSGTYNEQFFGPGTRLTVL.

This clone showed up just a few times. CDR3 region: CASSEQGSGTEAFF. In DNA, the CDR3 is TGTGCCAGCAGCGAACAGGGGAGCGGCACTGAAGCTTTCTTT. V is TRBV7-9 and J is TRBJ1-1; 7 bases line up with TRBD1. The germline V gene encodes CDR1 SEHNR and CDR2 FQNEAQ (reference sequence). The CDR3 consists of 14 residues. The V segment lost 5 bases and the J segment 4 bases; nucleotides outside the gene matches: 7.

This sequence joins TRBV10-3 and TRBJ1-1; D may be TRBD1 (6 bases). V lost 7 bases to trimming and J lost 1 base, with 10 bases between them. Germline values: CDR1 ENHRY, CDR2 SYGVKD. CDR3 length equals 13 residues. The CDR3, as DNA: TGTGCCATCAACAGGGCTACGAACACTGAAGCTTTCTTT. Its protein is CAINRATNTEAFF.

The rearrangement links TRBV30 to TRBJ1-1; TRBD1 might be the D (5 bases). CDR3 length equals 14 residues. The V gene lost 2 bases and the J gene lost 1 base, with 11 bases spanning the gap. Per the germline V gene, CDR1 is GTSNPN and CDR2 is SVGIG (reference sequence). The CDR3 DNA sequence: TGTGCCTGGAGTCCGGGGAGGGGGAACACTGAAGCTTTCTTT. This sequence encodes CAWSPGRGNTEAFF.

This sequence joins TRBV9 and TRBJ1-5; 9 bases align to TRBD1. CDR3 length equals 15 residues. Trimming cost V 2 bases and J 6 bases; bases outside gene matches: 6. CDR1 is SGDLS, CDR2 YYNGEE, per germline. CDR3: CASSVTGGEGQPQHF. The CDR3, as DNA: TGTGCCAGCAGCGTTACAGGGGGCGAGGGTCAGCCCCAGCATTTT. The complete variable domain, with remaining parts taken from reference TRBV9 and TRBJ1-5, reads DSGVTQTPKHLITATGQRVTLRCSPRSGDLSVYWYQQSLDQGLQFLIQYYNGEERAKGNILERFSAQQFPDLHSELNLSSLELGDSALYFCASSVTGGEGQPQHFGDGTRLSIL.

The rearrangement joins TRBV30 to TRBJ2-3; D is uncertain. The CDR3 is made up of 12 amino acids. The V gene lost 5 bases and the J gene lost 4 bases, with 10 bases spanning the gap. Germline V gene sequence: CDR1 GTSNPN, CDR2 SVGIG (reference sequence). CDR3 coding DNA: TGTGCCTGGGATGCGCGTTCAGATACGCAGTATTTT. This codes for CAWDARSDTQYF.

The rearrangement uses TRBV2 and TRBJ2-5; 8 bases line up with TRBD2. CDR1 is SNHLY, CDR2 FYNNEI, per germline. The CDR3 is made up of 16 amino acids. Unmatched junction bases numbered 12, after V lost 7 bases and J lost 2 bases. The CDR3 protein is CASILSRRGDQETQYF. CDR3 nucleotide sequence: TGTGCCAGCATTTTGAGTAGGCGGGGGGATCAAGAGACCCAGTACTTC.

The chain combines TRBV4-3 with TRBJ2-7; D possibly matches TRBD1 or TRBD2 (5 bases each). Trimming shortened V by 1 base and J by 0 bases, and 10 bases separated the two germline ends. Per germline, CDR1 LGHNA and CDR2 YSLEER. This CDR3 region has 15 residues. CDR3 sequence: CASSQGGRRSYEQYF. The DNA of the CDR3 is TGCGCCAGCAGCCAAGGGGGACGTCGCTCCTACGAGCAGTACTTC.

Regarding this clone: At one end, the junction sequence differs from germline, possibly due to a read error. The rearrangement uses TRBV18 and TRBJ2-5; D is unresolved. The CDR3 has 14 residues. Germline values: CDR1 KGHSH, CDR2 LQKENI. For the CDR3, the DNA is TGTGCCAGCTCCCCACCCGGCCGGACGGAGACCCAGTACTTC. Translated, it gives CASSPPGRTETQYF.

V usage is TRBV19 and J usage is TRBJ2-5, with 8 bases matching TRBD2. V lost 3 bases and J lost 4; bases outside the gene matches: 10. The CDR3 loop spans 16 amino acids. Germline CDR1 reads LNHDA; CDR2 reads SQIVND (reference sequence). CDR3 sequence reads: CASSIRPGGARETQYF. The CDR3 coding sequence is TGTGCCAGTAGTATCCGCCCCGGGGGGGCGCGAGAGACCCAGTACTTC.

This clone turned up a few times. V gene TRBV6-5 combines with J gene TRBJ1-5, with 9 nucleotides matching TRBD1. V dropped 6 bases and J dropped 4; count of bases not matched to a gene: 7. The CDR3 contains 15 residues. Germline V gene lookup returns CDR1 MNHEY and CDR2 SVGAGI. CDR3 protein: CASSYGTGKNQPQHF. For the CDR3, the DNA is TGTGCCAGCAGCTACGGGACAGGGAAGAATCAGCCCCAGCATTTT.

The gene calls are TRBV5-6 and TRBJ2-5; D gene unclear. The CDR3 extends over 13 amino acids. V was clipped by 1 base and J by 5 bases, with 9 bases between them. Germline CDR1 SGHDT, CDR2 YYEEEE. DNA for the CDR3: TGTGCCAGCAGCTTGAGGAACTCCGAGACCCAGTACTTC. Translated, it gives CASSLRNSETQYF.

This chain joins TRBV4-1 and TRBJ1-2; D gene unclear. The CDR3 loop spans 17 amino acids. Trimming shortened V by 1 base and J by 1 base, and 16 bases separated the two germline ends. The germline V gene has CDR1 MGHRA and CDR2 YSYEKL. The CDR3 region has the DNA TGCGCCAGCAGCCAAGGACTTTGGGCAGCCGATAACTATGGCTACACCTTC. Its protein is CASSQGLWAADNYGYTF.

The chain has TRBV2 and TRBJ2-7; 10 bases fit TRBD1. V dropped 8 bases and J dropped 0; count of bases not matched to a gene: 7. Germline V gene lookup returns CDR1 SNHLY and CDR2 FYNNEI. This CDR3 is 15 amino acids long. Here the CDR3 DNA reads TGTGCCAGCGTCAGGGACAGGGGAGGCTCCTACGAGCAGTACTTC. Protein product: CASVRDRGGSYEQYF.

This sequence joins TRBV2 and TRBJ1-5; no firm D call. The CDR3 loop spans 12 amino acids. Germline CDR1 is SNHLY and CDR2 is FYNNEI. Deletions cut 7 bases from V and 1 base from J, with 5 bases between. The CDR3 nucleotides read TGTGCCAGCACCGGAAGCAATCAGCCCCAGCATTTT. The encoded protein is CASTGSNQPQHF.

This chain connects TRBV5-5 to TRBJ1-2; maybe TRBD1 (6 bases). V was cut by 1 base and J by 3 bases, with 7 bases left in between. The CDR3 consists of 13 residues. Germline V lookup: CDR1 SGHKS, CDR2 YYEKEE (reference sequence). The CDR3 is CASSLSGDYGYTF. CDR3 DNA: TGTGCCAGCAGCTTGTCAGGGGACTATGGCTACACCTTC.

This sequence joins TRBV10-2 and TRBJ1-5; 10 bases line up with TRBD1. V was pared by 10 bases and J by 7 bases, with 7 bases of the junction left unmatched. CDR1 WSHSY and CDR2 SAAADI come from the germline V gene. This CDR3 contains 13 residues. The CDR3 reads CATAMGQGQPQHF. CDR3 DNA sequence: TGCGCCACCGCGATGGGACAGGGGCAGCCCCAGCATTTT.

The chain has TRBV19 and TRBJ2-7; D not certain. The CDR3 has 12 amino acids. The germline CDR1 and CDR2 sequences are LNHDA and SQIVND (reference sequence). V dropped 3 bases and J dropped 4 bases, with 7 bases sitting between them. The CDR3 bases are TGTGCCAGTAGTATCGACAAGTACGAGCAGTACTTC. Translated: CASSIDKYEQYF.

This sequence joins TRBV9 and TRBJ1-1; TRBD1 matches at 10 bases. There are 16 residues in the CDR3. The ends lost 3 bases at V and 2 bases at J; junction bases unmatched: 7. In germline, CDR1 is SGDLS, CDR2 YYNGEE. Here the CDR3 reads CASSAGQGKANTEAFF. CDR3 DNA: TGTGCCAGCAGCGCGGGACAGGGGAAGGCCAACACTGAAGCTTTCTTT.

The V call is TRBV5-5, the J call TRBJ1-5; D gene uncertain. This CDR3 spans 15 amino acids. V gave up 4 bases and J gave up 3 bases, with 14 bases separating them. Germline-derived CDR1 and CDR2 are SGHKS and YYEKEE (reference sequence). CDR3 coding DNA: TGTGCCAGCAGCCCCGGTGGGGTTCACAATCAGCCCCAGCATTTT. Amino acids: CASSPGGVHNQPQHF.

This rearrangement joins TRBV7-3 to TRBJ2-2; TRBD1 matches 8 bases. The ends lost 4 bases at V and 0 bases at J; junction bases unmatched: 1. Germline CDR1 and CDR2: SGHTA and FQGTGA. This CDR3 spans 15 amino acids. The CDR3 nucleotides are TGTGCCAGCAGCTCAGGGGGCGCGAACACCGGGGAGCTGTTTTTT. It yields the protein CASSSGGANTGELFF. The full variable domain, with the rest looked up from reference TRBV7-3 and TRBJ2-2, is GAGVSQTPSNKVTEKGKYVELRCDPISGHTALYWYRQSLGQGPEFLIYFQGTGAADDSGLPNDRFFAVRPEGSVSTLKIQRTERGDSAVYLCASSSGGANTGELFFGEGSRLTVL.

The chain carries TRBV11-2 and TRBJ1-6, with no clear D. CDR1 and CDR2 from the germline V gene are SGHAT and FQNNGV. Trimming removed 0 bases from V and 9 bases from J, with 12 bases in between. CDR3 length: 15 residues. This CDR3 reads CASSLEPGWSSPLHF. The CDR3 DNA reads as TGTGCCAGCAGCTTAGAACCTGGGTGGAGTTCACCCCTCCACTTT.

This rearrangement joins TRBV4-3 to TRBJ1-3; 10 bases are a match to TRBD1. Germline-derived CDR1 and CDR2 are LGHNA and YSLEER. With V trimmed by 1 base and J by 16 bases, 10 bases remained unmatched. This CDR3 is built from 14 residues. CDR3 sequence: CASSQVPGQGSLYF. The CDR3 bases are TGCGCCAGCAGCCAAGTACCGGGACAGGGGTCTCTGTATTTT.

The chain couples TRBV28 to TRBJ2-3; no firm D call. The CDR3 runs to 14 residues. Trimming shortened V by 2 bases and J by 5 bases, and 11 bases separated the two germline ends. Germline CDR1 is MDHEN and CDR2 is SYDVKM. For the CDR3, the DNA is TGTGCCAGCAGTTTAGCCGGACCCAGAGATACGCAGTATTTT. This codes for CASSLAGPRDTQYF.

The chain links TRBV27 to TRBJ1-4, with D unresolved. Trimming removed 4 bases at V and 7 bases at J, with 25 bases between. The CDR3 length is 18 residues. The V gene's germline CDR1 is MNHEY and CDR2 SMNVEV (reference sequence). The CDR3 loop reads CASSSIRPVGGLIEKLFF. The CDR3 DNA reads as TGTGCCAGCAGTTCGATCCGACCCGTAGGAGGGTTAATTGAAAAACTGTTTTTT.

The CDR3 is CASSFLIRRGREAYEQYF. Written as DNA, the CDR3 is TGCGCCAGCAGCTTCCTGATCCGCCGGGGCCGGGAGGCCTACGAGCAGTACTTC. V is TRBV5-1 and J is TRBJ2-7; 7 bases fit TRBD2. CDR3 length: 18 residues. Germline V CDR1 and CDR2: SGHRS, YFSETQ. After removal of 2 bases from V and 2 bases from J, the junction contained 16 bases not matched to a gene. The whole variable domain, remainder taken from reference TRBV5-1 and TRBJ2-7, is KAGVTQTPRYLIKTRGQQVTLSCSPISGHRSVSWYQQTPGQGLQFLFEYFSETQRNKGNFPGRFSGRQFSNSRSEMNVSTLELGDSALYLCASSFLIRRGREAYEQYFGPGTRLTVT.

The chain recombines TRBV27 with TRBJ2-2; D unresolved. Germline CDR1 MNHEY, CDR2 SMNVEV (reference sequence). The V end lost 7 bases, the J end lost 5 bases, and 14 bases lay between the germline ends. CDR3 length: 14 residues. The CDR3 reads CASTRLVQTGELFF. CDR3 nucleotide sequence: TGTGCCAGCACCCGGTTGGTACAGACCGGGGAGCTGTTTTTT.

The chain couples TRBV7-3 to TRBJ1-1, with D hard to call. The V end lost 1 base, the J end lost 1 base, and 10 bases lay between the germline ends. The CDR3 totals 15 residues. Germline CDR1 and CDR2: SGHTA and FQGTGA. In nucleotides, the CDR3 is TGTGCCAGCAGCTTAAGCAGCCTCCGGAACACTGAAGCTTTCTTT. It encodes CASSLSSLRNTEAFF.